A selection of T cell receptor beta chains follows, all from one sample in a study of shared clonotypes between healthy human individuals. Sequenced by immunoSEQ multiplex PCR; TCRdb stores in-frame clones only, minus some. There are around 330,000 clones in the sample; about 74% occur only once, and about a tenth lies in the top ten. The sequenced sample was memory CD4+ T cells sorted from blood. The receptors stem from a man between 25 and 39 years old in good health. Each CDR3 is given with its conserved first and last residue. D genes are given only for firm matches. The size entry is marked missing in some rows and otherwise reads once, few, many or a size class.

v_call: TRBV28
clone_size: -
j_call: TRBJ2-7
d_call: -
cdr3_nt: TGTGCCAGCAGTTTCCGGGGAGGGGGCGTATACGAGCAGTACTTC
cdr3_aa: CASSFRGGGVYEQYF

v_call: TRBV5-1
clone_size: -
j_call: TRBJ2-2
d_call: -
cdr3_nt: TGCGCCAGCAGCTTGGCAGGGCGGAACACCGGGGAGCTGTTTTTT
cdr3_aa: CASSLAGRNTGELFF

v_call: TRBV9
clone_size: once
j_call: TRBJ2-7
d_call: TRBD1
cdr3_nt: TGTGCCAGCAGCGAGGGGACAGGCGCCTACGAGCAGTACTTC
cdr3_aa: CASSEGTGAYEQYF

v_call: TRBV5-1
clone_size: -
j_call: TRBJ2-7
d_call: TRBD1
cdr3_nt: TGCGCCAGCAGCTTGGCCGTGACAGGGTCGGGCTACGAGCAGTACTTC
cdr3_aa: CASSLAVTGSGYEQYF

v_call: TRBV10-2
clone_size: few
j_call: TRBJ2-4
d_call: TRBD1
cdr3_nt: TGCGCCACCCAGACAGGGGGGATGGACATTCAGTACTTC
cdr3_aa: CATQTGGMDIQYF

v_call: TRBV11-2
clone_size: few
j_call: TRBJ2-1
d_call: -
cdr3_nt: TGTGCCAGCAGTTCCCGACTTAGAAGGTATGAGCAGTTCTTC
cdr3_aa: CASSSRLRRYEQFF

v_call: TRBV4-2
clone_size: -
j_call: TRBJ1-2
d_call: -
cdr3_nt: TGTGCCAGCAGCCAAGATCTTGGACTAGCCGAAAGGAGCTACACCTTC
cdr3_aa: CASSQDLGLAERSYTF

v_call: TRBV2
clone_size: few
j_call: TRBJ1-4
d_call: -
cdr3_nt: TGTGCCAGCAATACAGGGAGTGAAAAACTGTTTTTT
cdr3_aa: CASNTGSEKLFF

v_call: TRBV6-1
clone_size: once
j_call: TRBJ1-2
d_call: -
cdr3_nt: TGTGCCAGCAGTGAAGCGGGGCTTCATGGCTACACCTTC
cdr3_aa: CASSEAGLHGYTF

v_call: TRBV7-9
clone_size: few
j_call: TRBJ1-2
d_call: TRBD1
cdr3_nt: TGTGCCAGCAGCTTTGAACAGGGGACTGGCTACACCTTC
cdr3_aa: CASSFEQGTGYTF

v_call: TRBV27
clone_size: -
j_call: TRBJ2-7
d_call: -
cdr3_nt: TGTGCCAGCAGTCTTACAGGTTTTCGGGAGCAGTACTTC
cdr3_aa: CASSLTGFREQYF

v_call: TRBV6-1
clone_size: -
j_call: TRBJ1-2
d_call: -
cdr3_nt: TGTGCCAGCAGTGAAGAAGGGCAGATTTATGGCTACACCTTC
cdr3_aa: CASSEEGQIYGYTF

v_call: TRBV19
clone_size: -
j_call: TRBJ1-4
d_call: -
cdr3_nt: TGTGCCAGTAGTCGAGGGGTTGGTAATGAAAAACTGTTTTTT
cdr3_aa: CASSRGVGNEKLFF

v_call: TRBV18
clone_size: -
j_call: TRBJ1-5
d_call: -
cdr3_nt: TGTGCCAGCTCTCGCTCCGGGACGCCCAATCAGCCCCAGCATTTT
cdr3_aa: CASSRSGTPNQPQHF

v_call: TRBV5-1
clone_size: -
j_call: TRBJ1-1
d_call: TRBD1
cdr3_nt: TGCGCCAGCCAGACAGGGTGGAACACTGAAGCTTTCTTT
cdr3_aa: CASQTGWNTEAFF

v_call: TRBV11-2
clone_size: few
j_call: TRBJ1-5
d_call: -
cdr3_nt: TGTGCCAGCAGTACCCCGTCCCGGGGATACAATCAGCCCCAGCATTTT
cdr3_aa: CASSTPSRGYNQPQHF

v_call: TRBV2
clone_size: -
j_call: TRBJ1-2
d_call: -
cdr3_nt: TGTGCCAGCAGACCCCTTAGCTATGGCTACACCTTC
cdr3_aa: CASRPLSYGYTF

v_call: TRBV7-2
clone_size: -
j_call: TRBJ2-2
d_call: -
cdr3_nt: TGTGCCAGCAGCTTATTAGGCTCCGGGGAGCTGTTTTTT
cdr3_aa: CASSLLGSGELFF

v_call: TRBV11-2
clone_size: -
j_call: TRBJ1-5
d_call: -
cdr3_nt: TGTGCCAGCAGCTTGTCCGTCTCCGAACAGCCCCAGCATTTT
cdr3_aa: CASSLSVSEQPQHF

v_call: TRBV14
clone_size: few
j_call: TRBJ2-6
d_call: -
cdr3_nt: TGTGCCAGCAGCCCCTCCTCTGGGGCCAACGTCCTGACTTTC
cdr3_aa: CASSPSSGANVLTF

v_call: TRBV10-3
clone_size: -
j_call: TRBJ1-1
d_call: TRBD1
cdr3_nt: TGTGCCATCAGGGGACAGGGTGTGAACACTGAAGCTTTCTTT
cdr3_aa: CAIRGQGVNTEAFF

v_call: TRBV5-1
clone_size: -
j_call: TRBJ2-6
d_call: -
cdr3_nt: TGCGCCAGCAGCTCAGGGGTAAGTCCCTCTGGGGCCAACGTCCTGACTTTC
cdr3_aa: CASSSGVSPSGANVLTF

v_call: TRBV5-1
clone_size: -
j_call: TRBJ2-7
d_call: TRBD1
cdr3_nt: TGCGCCAGCAGCTTCCGGGACAGGGCGAACGAGCAGTACTTC
cdr3_aa: CASSFRDRANEQYF

v_call: TRBV18
clone_size: -
j_call: TRBJ1-5
d_call: TRBD1
cdr3_nt: TGTGCCAGCTCACGGACAGGGGAGAATCAGCCCCAGCATTTT
cdr3_aa: CASSRTGENQPQHF

v_call: TRBV15
clone_size: -
j_call: TRBJ2-1
d_call: -
cdr3_nt: TGTGCCACCAGCGAATACGGAGCGGGTAGCTCCTACAATGAGCAGTTCTTC
cdr3_aa: CATSEYGAGSSYNEQFF

v_call: TRBV6-5
clone_size: -
j_call: TRBJ1-4
d_call: -
cdr3_nt: TGTGCCAGCAGCGTAAACAGGGAATTGAGAAAACTGTTTTTT
cdr3_aa: CASSVNRELRKLFF

v_call: TRBV19
clone_size: -
j_call: TRBJ2-3
d_call: TRBD2
cdr3_nt: TGTGCCAGTATCATGGGACTAGCGGGAGGAGCTAGCACAGATACGCAGTATTTT
cdr3_aa: CASIMGLAGGASTDTQYF

v_call: TRBV27
clone_size: -
j_call: TRBJ2-7
d_call: TRBD2
cdr3_nt: TGTGCCAGCGGACTAGCGGGAGGGCTTGAGCAGTACTTC
cdr3_aa: CASGLAGGLEQYF

v_call: TRBV2
clone_size: -
j_call: TRBJ2-7
d_call: -
cdr3_nt: TGTGCCAGCAGGGAGACAGGGAGGTTGGAGTACTTC
cdr3_aa: CASRETGRLEYF

v_call: TRBV30
clone_size: -
j_call: TRBJ1-3
d_call: -
cdr3_nt: TGTGCCTGGAAACTAGGAAACACCATATATTTT
cdr3_aa: CAWKLGNTIYF

v_call: TRBV29-1
clone_size: -
j_call: TRBJ2-2
d_call: -
cdr3_nt: TGCAGCGTTGGGGGGCAGGGCGGGGAGCTGTTTTTT
cdr3_aa: CSVGGQGGELFF

v_call: TRBV19
clone_size: -
j_call: TRBJ2-7
d_call: TRBD1
cdr3_nt: TGTGCCAGTAGTACCGCCGGGACAGGATCCTACGAGCAGTACTTC
cdr3_aa: CASSTAGTGSYEQYF

v_call: TRBV28
clone_size: -
j_call: TRBJ1-2
d_call: -
cdr3_nt: TGTGCCAGCAGCACCCAGGGTTTAGGTGGCTACACCTTC
cdr3_aa: CASSTQGLGGYTF

v_call: TRBV21-1
clone_size: -
j_call: TRBJ2-3
d_call: -
cdr3_nt: TGTGCCAGCAGCACCCAAGTACCCGGGATAGCCCCAGATACGCAGTATTTT
cdr3_aa: CASSTQVPGIAPDTQYF

v_call: TRBV7-2
clone_size: few
j_call: TRBJ2-7
d_call: -
cdr3_nt: TGTGCCAGCAGCTTAGCAGGGGCTTGGGAGCAGTACTTC
cdr3_aa: CASSLAGAWEQYF

v_call: TRBV2
clone_size: few
j_call: TRBJ2-7
d_call: -
cdr3_nt: TGTGCCAGCAGTGAAATCACGGGGACCGAGCAGTACTTC
cdr3_aa: CASSEITGTEQYF

v_call: TRBV11-2
clone_size: many
j_call: TRBJ2-1
d_call: -
cdr3_nt: TGTGCCAGCAGCTCAAGGTTGGTCGGGACCGTTGGTGAGCAGTTCTTC
cdr3_aa: CASSSRLVGTVGEQFF

v_call: TRBV28
clone_size: -
j_call: TRBJ2-2
d_call: -
cdr3_nt: TGTGCCAGCAGTTTAAGCACGACCGGGGAGCTGTTTTTT
cdr3_aa: CASSLSTTGELFF

v_call: TRBV7-9
clone_size: -
j_call: TRBJ2-1
d_call: -
cdr3_nt: TGTGCCAGCAGCCCAGGGGCGGGAGTCCAGTTCTTC
cdr3_aa: CASSPGAGVQFF

v_call: TRBV19
clone_size: -
j_call: TRBJ2-2
d_call: -
cdr3_nt: TGTGCCAGCACCGTTGGGGGGTGGAACACCGGGGAGCTGTTTTTT
cdr3_aa: CASTVGGWNTGELFF

v_call: TRBV11-2
clone_size: -
j_call: TRBJ1-1
d_call: TRBD1
cdr3_nt: TGTGCCAGCAGCCCTCCCGGACAGGGAACTGAAGCTTTCTTT
cdr3_aa: CASSPPGQGTEAFF

v_call: TRBV12-5
clone_size: -
j_call: TRBJ2-2
d_call: -
cdr3_nt: TGTGCTAGTGGCTCTTTAACTGGGACCGGGGAGCTGTTTTTT
cdr3_aa: CASGSLTGTGELFF

v_call: TRBV28
clone_size: -
j_call: TRBJ2-5
d_call: TRBD2
cdr3_nt: TGTGCCAGCAGTCGGACTAGCGGGAGGCAGGGCCAAGAGACCCAGTACTTC
cdr3_aa: CASSRTSGRQGQETQYF

v_call: TRBV7-9
clone_size: -
j_call: TRBJ2-3
d_call: TRBD2
cdr3_nt: TGTGCCAGCAGCTCCCGTTCCGGCGGGAGGGCCAAGGATACGCAGTATTTT
cdr3_aa: CASSSRSGGRAKDTQYF

v_call: TRBV29-1
clone_size: -
j_call: TRBJ1-4
d_call: -
cdr3_nt: TGCAGCGTTGATGATACAACCGGGACAACTAATGAAAAACTGTTTTTT
cdr3_aa: CSVDDTTGTTNEKLFF

v_call: TRBV27
clone_size: -
j_call: TRBJ2-2
d_call: TRBD2
cdr3_nt: TGTGCCAGCAGTTTCGGGCTAGCGGGGACCGGGGAGCTGTTTTTT
cdr3_aa: CASSFGLAGTGELFF

v_call: TRBV11-2
clone_size: -
j_call: TRBJ2-5
d_call: -
cdr3_nt: TGTGCCAGCAGCTTATTCCTCCACCCGGGAGAGACCCAGTACTTC
cdr3_aa: CASSLFLHPGETQYF

v_call: TRBV5-4
clone_size: -
j_call: TRBJ2-5
d_call: TRBD2
cdr3_nt: TGTGCCAGCAGCTCCGGACTAGCGGGGGAGACCCAGTACTTC
cdr3_aa: CASSSGLAGETQYF

v_call: TRBV5-1
clone_size: once
j_call: TRBJ2-2
d_call: -
cdr3_nt: TGCGCCAGCAGCTTGACTACCGACACCGGGGAGCTGTTTTTT
cdr3_aa: CASSLTTDTGELFF

v_call: TRBV2
clone_size: -
j_call: TRBJ2-1
d_call: -
cdr3_nt: TGTGCCAACCACGGGGGCGATGAGCAGTTCTTC
cdr3_aa: CANHGGDEQFF

v_call: TRBV5-1
clone_size: few
j_call: TRBJ1-1
d_call: -
cdr3_nt: TGCGCCAGCAGCTTCCTAGGGGGCACTGAAGCTTTCTTT
cdr3_aa: CASSFLGGTEAFF

v_call: TRBV18
clone_size: -
j_call: TRBJ1-1
d_call: -
cdr3_nt: TGTGCCAGCTCATCTAAGATGGCCGCGAACACTGAAGCTTTCTTT
cdr3_aa: CASSSKMAANTEAFF

v_call: TRBV6-6
clone_size: many
j_call: TRBJ2-7
d_call: -
cdr3_nt: TGTGCCAGCAGTTACGCCCTTGGCTACGAGCAGTACTTC
cdr3_aa: CASSYALGYEQYF

v_call: TRBV5-4
clone_size: -
j_call: TRBJ2-3
d_call: -
cdr3_nt: TGTGCCAGCCTGGGGGGGGGCAGGGCTACGCAGTATTTT
cdr3_aa: CASLGGGRATQYF

v_call: TRBV5-6
clone_size: -
j_call: TRBJ2-1
d_call: TRBD2
cdr3_nt: TGTGCCAGCAACAAAGCGGGAGGGCCCTACAATGAGCAGTTCTTC
cdr3_aa: CASNKAGGPYNEQFF

v_call: TRBV5-5
clone_size: -
j_call: TRBJ2-3
d_call: TRBD2
cdr3_nt: TGTGCCAGCAGCTTGATCACTCAACCTGGGACTAGCGGGAGAGATACGCAGTATTTT
cdr3_aa: CASSLITQPGTSGRDTQYF

v_call: TRBV7-8
clone_size: -
j_call: TRBJ2-7
d_call: -
cdr3_nt: TGTGCCAGCAGCTTAGCGGAGGCGCACGAGCAGTACTTC
cdr3_aa: CASSLAEAHEQYF

v_call: TRBV7-9
clone_size: -
j_call: TRBJ2-1
d_call: TRBD2
cdr3_nt: TGTGCCAGCAGCTTGGGTAGCGGGGGCTACAATGAGCAGTTCTTC
cdr3_aa: CASSLGSGGYNEQFF

v_call: TRBV15
clone_size: -
j_call: TRBJ1-5
d_call: -
cdr3_nt: TGTGCCACCAGCAGAGATTTGGATCAGCCCCAGCATTTT
cdr3_aa: CATSRDLDQPQHF